This T cell receptor beta chain was found in a study of regulatory T cells in long-lasting Graves disease. The CDR3 covers 14 residues. V shed 9 bases, J shed 1 base, and the junction held 5 bases outside the gene matches. Researchers made TCR beta libraries by using iRepertoire HTBI primers and running Arm-PCR on CDR3 regions. TCRdb independently ran MiXCR on the multiplex PCR reads; one entry per CDR3 protein. The table includes about 530,000 distinct CDR3 sequences, about 16% detected once. This clonotype appeared many times. Its target is unknown. Specified time point: newly diagnosed GD, antithyroid drugs for less than 3 months. PBMCs provided the RNA from which the TCR library was made. Patients came from an endocrinology department in Xi'an, China. Study-level points and caveats: What was studied was peripheral blood only, and not thyroid tissue.

The same sample was also studied in work on T cells in Graves' hyperthyroidism and ophthalmopathy. As reported in that work: First-round RT-PCR with HTBI primers amplified the TCR CDR3 region.

Sequenced here: peripheral blood mononuclear cells (PBMCs), sampled at new diagnosis, from a patient treated with antithyroid drugs. The V gene is TRBV12-3 or TRBV12-4, the J gene TRBJ2-2; TRBD2 agrees at 7 bases. This receptor was identified in a woman aged 40 to 65 with Graves disease. In DNA form, the CDR3 reads TGTGCCAGTCGTCAGCGGGGGAACACCGGGGAGCTGTTTTTT. As protein: CASRQRGNTGELFF.